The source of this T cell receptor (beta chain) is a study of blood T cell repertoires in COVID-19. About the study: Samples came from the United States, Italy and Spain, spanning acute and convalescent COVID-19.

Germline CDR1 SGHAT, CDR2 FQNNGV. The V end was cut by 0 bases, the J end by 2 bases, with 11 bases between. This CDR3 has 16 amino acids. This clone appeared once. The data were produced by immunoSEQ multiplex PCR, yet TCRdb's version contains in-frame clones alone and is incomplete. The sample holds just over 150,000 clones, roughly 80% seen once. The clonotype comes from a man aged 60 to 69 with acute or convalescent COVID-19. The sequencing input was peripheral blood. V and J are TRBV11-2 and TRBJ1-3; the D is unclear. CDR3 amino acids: CASSLDRAGTGNTIYF. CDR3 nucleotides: TGTGCCAGCAGCTTAGATAGGGCGGGCACTGGAAACACCATATATTTT.